This T cell receptor beta chain emerged from a study of blood T cell repertoires in COVID-19 (dated by TCRdb to about 2020). Regarding the research as a whole: Samples from collaborators originated in the United States, Italy and Spain and spanned both the acute and convalescent phases of COVID-19. Where available, HLA class I and class II types were taken from metadata supplied by the sample provider and were not determined by assay-based typing. Samples were obtained from the ongoing ImmuneRACE study (first 160 participants) and from about 1,300 subjects provided by 6 global collaborators. The repertoires were released in a freely available public database intended as a resource for research on the immune response to SARS-CoV-2. The sample metadata nearly always contained a de-identified subject ID, COVID-19 status, age in years and sex. The dataset comprised deeply sampled blood TCRbeta repertoires from subjects exposed to, actively infected with, or recovered from COVID-19. The prospective study material was composed of cDNA or gDNA derived from T cells, B-cell-depleted T cells, or PBMCs.

The collaborating institutions used their own protocols to collect whole blood in K2EDTA tubes. For TCRbeta analysis, collaborators shipped samples as frozen whole blood, isolated PBMCs, or DNA extracted from either of those sample types. In regard to this clone: It has no known antigen specificity. No much larger clone exists at a distance of one base, and base qualities are not known.

Per the germline V gene, SNHLY is the CDR1 and FYNNEI is the CDR2. Inclusive of the bounding cysteine and phenylalanine, the CDR3 is 12 residues long. Only the CDR3 region is kept as DNA, spanning 36 bases read in frame from base 1. Deletion took 4 bases off V and 2 bases off J, with a span of 4 bases between the germline ends. TCRbeta CDR3 regions were amplified from genomic DNA using the immunoSEQ Assay, a bias-controlled multiplex PCR. For the original study's pipeline: Nucleated cell counts per sample were estimated from amplification of reference gene primers within the assay. To quantify the absolute abundance of each unique TCRbeta CDR3 rearrangement, sequence reads were collapsed and filtered. For each sample, productive Simpson clonality was calculated by taking the square root of Simpson's diversity index across productive rearrangements. The table comes from immuneACCESS by way of TCRdb, which keeps in-frame sequences with V and J called. Part of the clones is missing from these tables; in studies checked, under half for an unresolved V gene and the rest for unknown reasons. V, J and clone size reflect that table, while D and trimming were determined from the DNA. This sample comprises approximately 88,000 clones, about 80% of them detected only once. The ten largest clones add up to about a fifth of the sample.

Study-wide findings and limitations: The amount of clinical and demographic metadata varied by source and participant and was provided uncurated.

The sequence derives from a woman of 80 years or more with acute or convalescent COVID-19. Sample: peripheral blood. The V gene is TRBV2 and the J gene is TRBJ2-3, with the identity of the D gene unclear. The sequenced DNA is TGTGCCAGCAGTGGGGCCACAGATACGCAGTATTTT. It translates as CASSGATDTQYF. Where the CDR3 stops, the reference TRBV2 and TRBJ2-3 genes take over; the full variable domain is EPEVTQTPSHQVTQMGQEVILRCVPISNHLYFYWYRQILGQKVEFLVSFYNNEISEKSEIFDDQFSVERPDGSNFTLKIRSTKLEDSAMYFCASSGATDTQYFGPGTRLTVL.